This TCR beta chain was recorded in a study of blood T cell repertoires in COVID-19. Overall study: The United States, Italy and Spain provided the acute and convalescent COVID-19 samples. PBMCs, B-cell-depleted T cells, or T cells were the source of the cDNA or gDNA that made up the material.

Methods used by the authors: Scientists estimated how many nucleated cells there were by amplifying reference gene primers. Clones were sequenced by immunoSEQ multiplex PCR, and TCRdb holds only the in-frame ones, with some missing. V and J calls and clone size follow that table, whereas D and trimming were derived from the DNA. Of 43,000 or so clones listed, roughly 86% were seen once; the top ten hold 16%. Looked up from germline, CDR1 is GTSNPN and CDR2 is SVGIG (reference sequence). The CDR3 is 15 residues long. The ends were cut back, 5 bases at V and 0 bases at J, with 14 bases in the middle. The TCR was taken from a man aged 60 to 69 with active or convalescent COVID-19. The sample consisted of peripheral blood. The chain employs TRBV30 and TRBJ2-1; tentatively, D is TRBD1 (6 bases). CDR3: CAWGSGGSSYNEQFF. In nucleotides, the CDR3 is TGTGCCTGGGGTTCTGGGGGCAGCTCCTACAATGAGCAGTTCTTC.